This TCR beta chain is from a study of graft-versus-host responses after intestinal transplantation (dated by TCRdb to about 2021). General notes on the study: The transplants that recipients received were multivisceral, liver-intestinal, or isolated intestinal. A cohort of approximately 24 intestinal transplant recipients, including one retransplant, was enrolled, and a few patients lacking pretransplant specimens were excluded. Every recipient was given anti-thymocyte globulin induction, followed by around three years of maintenance tacrolimus and steroids. After intestinal transplantation, graft-versus-host and host-versus-graft alloreactive T cell clones were followed in the graft, circulation and bone marrow using bulk TCR-beta CDR3 sequencing. Donor T cell macrochimerism was defined as a peak of at least 4% donor T cells among recipient peripheral blood mononuclear cells. Samples from a few later patients were sequenced in-house on an Illumina MiSeq with MiXCR processing rather than by the commercial service. To identify alloreactive clones, pre-transplant mixed lymphocyte reaction products were sequenced and then compared with unstimulated pre-transplant donor and recipient T cells. Here is what the overall study found, with its caveats: In the allografts of patients with donor T cell macrochimerism, GvH to HvG T cell clonal ratios were high. GvH clones were detected in recipient bone marrow, and some of these GvH clones were observed earlier in ileal mucosa or blood, consistent with an intestinal mucosal origin. Early after transplant, declines in HvG clones were associated with peak levels of circulating GvH clones. The relatively low number and heterogeneity of intestinal transplant patients limited the conclusions.

The library was prepared using the immunoSEQ multiplex PCR assay. For most patients, genomic DNA was subjected to high-throughput TCR-beta CDR3 sequencing by Adaptive Biotechnologies. The published analysis was carried out like this. Adaptive's ImmunoSEQ software was the source of the TCR sequencing data for about 17 patients, while three other patients were processed with MiXCR and VDJtools. Because the origin of CDR3 nucleotide sequences shared between donor and recipient could not be assigned, those sequences were removed. At least 2-fold expansion over unstimulated cells and a minimum CFSE-low frequency of 0.002% (template counts) or 0.001% (read counts) were required for clones to be classified as alloreactive. Clones detected in sequenced pre-transplant spleen, lymph node, or MLR CFSE-low populations of the donor or recipient were defined as mappable. Cumulative frequency of alloreactive clones was calculated as a percentage of all sequences weighted by copy number. TCRdb retrieved this table from immuneACCESS and kept in-frame rearrangements only. Not all clones are present; in checked studies, unresolved V genes account for under half, and no reason is known for the remainder. D and trimming come from the DNA, and the V and J calls and clone size come from that table. The sample records about 46,000 clones, 85% to 95% of which are singletons. The ten largest account for 4.5% to 7.5% of the sample.

Points on this clone: The specificity of this receptor is unknown. Base qualities are not at hand, and no much larger clone is one base apart.

In the first month after transplant, blood samples were collected up to 4 times, and after that at least monthly when available. The sample was PBMCs, taken about 800 days after a first intestinal transplant, on the day of a second. This TCR was sampled from a human patient who received an intestinal transplant, so some T cells may come from the graft donor.

The DNA is TGCGCCAGCAGTCTTTCTGACGCGGGTCCCCGCGGTTGGAGCTCCTACAATGAGCAGTTCTTC. The translation is CASSLSDAGPRGWSSYNEQFF. This receptor chain uses TRBV23-1 and TRBJ2-1; the D gene is possibly TRBD2, with 5 bases matching. TRBV23-1 is reported as an ORF; its role is uncertain. V and J lose 4 bases and 0 bases, and a span of 28 bases separates them. There are 21 amino acids in the CDR3, from cysteine to phenylalanine inclusive. Only the CDR3 DNA stays, 63 bases, in frame from base 1.